This T cell receptor beta chain was observed in a study of CD8 T cells in Susac syndrome. CD8+ and CD4+ T cells from blood underwent TCR beta sequencing. The multiple sclerosis control cohort comprised treatment-naive individuals presenting with stable or active relapsing-remitting disease. With V trimmed by 0 bases and J by 6 bases, 3 bases remained unmatched. The V gene's germline CDR1 is LGHDT and CDR2 YNNKEL (reference sequence). This CDR3 is 14 amino acids long. Random hexamers were used to reverse transcribe an amount of roughly 0.5 to 1 ug RNA. Amplification of TCR beta CDR3 across 54 Vbeta and 13 Jbeta was performed with immunoSEQ multiplex PCR. TCRdb independently ran MiXCR on the immunoSEQ multiplex PCR reads; one entry per CDR3 protein. Of about 200,000 distinct CDR3 sequences listed, 85% to 95% are singletons.

The clonotype comes from a human donor with multiple sclerosis. Sequencing input: CD4+ T cells from PBMCs. The chain links TRBV3-1 to TRBJ2-3, with TRBD2 identical over 7 bases. The DNA for the CDR3 is TGTGCCAGCAGCCAAGAGCTAGCGGCCGATACGCAGTATTTT. Translation: CASSQELAADTQYF.